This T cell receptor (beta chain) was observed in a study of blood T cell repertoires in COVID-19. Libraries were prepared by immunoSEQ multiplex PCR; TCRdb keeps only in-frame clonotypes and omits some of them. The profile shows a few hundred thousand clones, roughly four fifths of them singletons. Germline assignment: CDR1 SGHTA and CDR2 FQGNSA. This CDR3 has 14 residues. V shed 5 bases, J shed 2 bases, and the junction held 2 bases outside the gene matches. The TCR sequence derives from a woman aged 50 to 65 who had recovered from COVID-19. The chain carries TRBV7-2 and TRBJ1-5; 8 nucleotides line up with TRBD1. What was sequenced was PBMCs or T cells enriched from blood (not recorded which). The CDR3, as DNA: TGTGCCAGCAGCCAGGGGGCTGGCAATCAGCCCCAGCATTTT. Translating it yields CASSQGAGNQPQHF.